Each of the 27 T cell receptor beta chains below was sequenced from the same sample in a study of T cells in Graves' hyperthyroidism and ophthalmopathy. RNA transcripts yielded amplified TCR beta CDR3 regions. RT-PCR in the first round (using the HTBI primer set) targeted the TCR CDR3. TCRdb itself ran the multiplex PCR reads through MiXCR, one entry per CDR3 protein. The sample gives approximately 740,000 distinct CDR3 sequences, 14% of which show up once; 10% is in the top ten. The sequencing sample was made of blood. The receptors were sampled from a woman under 30 with Graves' hyperthyroidism.

This clonotype was seen a few times. V is TRBV29-1 and J is TRBJ2-2, with D tentatively TRBD1 (5 bases). The CDR3 is made up of 13 amino acids. Germline V gene data show CDR1 as SQVTM and CDR2 as ANQGSEA. With 5 bases removed from V and 3 bases from J, the gap between germline ends came to 10 bases. In nucleotides, the CDR3 is TGCAGCGTTCGACAGATCGACACCGGGGAGCTGTTTTTT. It is translated as CSVRQIDTGELFF.

This clonotype came up many times. This sequence joins TRBV7-2 and TRBJ2-5; 10 nucleotides agree with TRBD2. Unmatched junction bases numbered 10, after V lost 1 base and J lost 5 bases. The CDR3 loop spans 17 amino acids. Germline-derived CDR1 and CDR2 are SGHTA and FQGNSA. DNA of the CDR3: TGTGCCAGCAGCTTAGGTTCTGCTAGCGGGAGCTTTGAGACCCAGTACTTC. This encodes CASSLGSASGSFETQYF.

This clonotype showed up many times. The chain has TRBV11-2 and TRBJ2-1, with TRBD2 identical over 11 bases. Germline V gene lookup returns CDR1 SGHAT and CDR2 FQNNGV. Trimming at V came to 4 bases and at J to 7 bases, leaving 9 bases not matched to a gene. This CDR3 comprises 16 residues. The CDR3: CASSSSLAGGENEQFF. CDR3 nucleotides: TGTGCCAGCAGCTCGAGTCTAGCGGGAGGTGAGAATGAGCAGTTCTTC.

In this sample, this clonotype turned up a few times. CDR3: CASSIPGLGINEQFF. The CDR3 nucleotides are TGTGCCAGCAGTATACCGGGACTAGGGATTAATGAGCAGTTCTTC. The chain is built from TRBV6-1 and TRBJ2-1; TRBD2 aligns across 8 bases. In germline, CDR1 is MNHNS, CDR2 SASEGT. This CDR3 spans 15 amino acids. Unmatched junction bases numbered 10, after V lost 5 bases and J lost 7 bases.

The chain carries TRBV9 and TRBJ1-3; no clear D. Germline assignment: CDR1 SGDLS and CDR2 YYNGEE. V was shortened by 0 bases and J by 2 bases, with 9 bases between the two germline ends. CDR3 length: 15 residues. The CDR3 protein is CASSVEVAAGNTIYF. CDR3 DNA sequence: TGTGCCAGCAGCGTAGAGGTGGCAGCTGGAAACACCATATATTTT.

The sample holds many counts of this clonotype. The chain carries TRBV12-3 or TRBV12-4 and TRBJ1-2; TRBD1 aligns across 7 bases. This CDR3 spans 14 amino acids. Trimming cost V 5 bases and J 4 bases; bases outside gene matches: 7. CDR3 DNA sequence: TGTGCCAGCAGTCGCCGGGACAGTCTCTATGGCTACACCTTC. Translation: CASSRRDSLYGYTF.

This sequence joins TRBV10-3 and TRBJ1-1; 7 nucleotides line up with TRBD1. The CDR3 has 14 amino acids. Losses at the gene ends were 0 bases for V and 3 bases for J; bases not matched to a gene: 1. Germline V gene lookup returns CDR1 ENHRY and CDR2 SYGVKD. DNA for the CDR3: TGTGCCATCAGTGAGTCGCAGGGGGACACTGAAGCTTTCTTT. This translates into CAISESQGDTEAFF.

The chain uses TRBV18 and TRBJ2-1; either TRBD1 or TRBD2 may supply D (6 bases each). This CDR3 spans 16 amino acids. Germline CDR1 reads KGHSH; CDR2 reads LQKENI. The ends were cut back, 5 bases at V and 8 bases at J, with 22 bases in the middle. CDR3 loop: CASSTTLAQKGDEQFF. CDR3 DNA: TGTGCCAGCTCAACAACACTAGCCCAAAAGGGGGATGAGCAGTTCTTC.

This clonotype was seen more than once but under ten times. The gene calls are TRBV5-6 and TRBJ1-2; D is ambiguous. V lost 0 bases to trimming and J lost 8 bases, with 17 bases between them. The CDR3 totals 15 residues. The germline gives CDR1 SGHDT, CDR2 YYEEEE. Written as DNA, the CDR3 is TGTGCCAGCAGCTTGGTTGGGTTACTGGGCTACGGCTACACCTTC. It codes for CASSLVGLLGYGYTF.

This clonotype showed up many times. CDR3 amino acids: CSATGTSGMDEQFF. The CDR3 nucleotides are TGCAGTGCGACCGGGACTAGCGGGATGGATGAGCAGTTCTTC. The chain joins TRBV20-1 to TRBJ2-1; 13 bases line up with TRBD2. The J segment lost 8 bases and the V segment lost 6 bases, leaving 7 bases of the junction unmatched. Germline loops: CDR1 DFQATT, CDR2 SNEGSKA (reference sequence). The CDR3 has 14 amino acids.

The chain employs TRBV5-1 and TRBJ2-7; 11 nucleotides match TRBD1. Germline V gene data show CDR1 as SGHRS and CDR2 as YFSETQ. Trimming removed 7 bases from V and 0 bases from J; junction bases left unmatched: 3. CDR3 length: 14 residues. CDR3 loop: CASGQGASSYEQYF. The CDR3 DNA follows: TGCGCCAGCGGACAGGGGGCTAGCTCCTACGAGCAGTACTTC.

The rearrangement links TRBV19 to TRBJ1-2; tentative D call: TRBD1 (5 bases). V lost 3 bases, J lost 5 bases, and 19 bases lay in between. This CDR3 contains 16 residues. Germline V gene sequence: CDR1 LNHDA, CDR2 SQIVND (reference sequence). CDR3 in DNA: TGTGCCAGTAGTATGTGGGACGACCCAGTAAGATATGGCTACACCTTC. This gives the protein CASSMWDDPVRYGYTF.

Many counts were recorded for this clonotype. The V gene is TRBV7-9, the J gene TRBJ2-1, with 11 positions matching TRBD2. J was trimmed by 4 bases and V by 1 base; bases with no gene match: 12. CDR1 and CDR2 (germline): SEHNR, FQNEAQ (reference sequence). This CDR3 has 19 amino acids. The CDR3 DNA reads TGTGCCAGCAGCTTAGAGGGTAGCGGGAGGGCACGAGCGTACAATGAGCAGTTCTTC. This translates into CASSLEGSGRARAYNEQFF.

The rearrangement uses TRBV7-9 and TRBJ2-1; D not resolved. CDR3 size: 11 residues. CDR1 and CDR2 (germline): SEHNR, FQNEAQ (reference sequence). Trimming took off 8 bases at V and 4 bases at J, with 6 bases between the two ends. The CDR3 is CASDTYNEQFF. CDR3 nucleotide sequence: TGTGCCAGCGACACTTACAATGAGCAGTTCTTC.

This clonotype was picked up many times. This chain connects TRBV7-9 to TRBJ2-1; no clear D gene. The germline CDR1 and CDR2 sequences are SEHNR and FQNEAQ (reference sequence). The CDR3 covers 12 residues. Deletions cut 0 bases from V and 10 bases from J, with 7 bases between. The CDR3 spells CASSLAVAEQFF. The CDR3 nucleotides are TGTGCCAGCAGCTTAGCGGTGGCGGAGCAGTTCTTC.

This clonotype has a count of ten or more. This chain connects TRBV28 to TRBJ2-1; TRBD2 aligns across 9 bases. The CDR3 runs to 14 residues. The germline V gene encodes CDR1 MDHEN and CDR2 SYDVKM. Unmatched junction bases numbered 2, after V lost 5 bases and J lost 3 bases. CDR3 protein: CASSLAGYYNEQFF. The CDR3 nucleotides read TGTGCCAGCAGTCTAGCGGGATACTACAATGAGCAGTTCTTC.

This clonotype was counted between two and nine times. The CDR3 DNA sequence: TGTGCCAGCAGTTTCCCGAGACTGGTTTACAATGAGCAGTTCTTC. Its translation is CASSFPRLVYNEQFF. The V call is TRBV6-8, the J call TRBJ2-1; D unresolved. V lost 4 bases and J lost 4, with 14 bases in between. The CDR3 has 15 amino acids. Germline V gene sequence: CDR1 MNHGY, CDR2 SAAAGT.

Concerning this clonotype itself: A much larger clone differs from this one at a single base, so this may be a read error. The rearrangement links TRBV2 to TRBJ1-1; D possibly corresponds to TRBD1 (5 bases). Trimming shortened V by 4 bases and J by 9 bases, and 15 bases separated the two germline ends. CDR3 size: 13 residues. CDR1 is SNHLY and CDR2 is FYNNEI in the germline V gene. The CDR3 DNA reads as TGTGCCAGCAGTGGAACTTTTGGGGCCCAAGCTTTCTTT. Its translation: CASSGTFGAQAFF. The full variable domain, completed using reference TRBV2 and TRBJ1-1, is EPEVTQTPSHQVTQMGQEVILRCVPISNHLYFYWYRQILGQKVEFLVSFYNNEISEKSEIFDDQFSVERPDGSNFTLKIRSTKLEDSAMYFCASSGTFGAQAFFGQGTRLTVV.

This clonotype was seen many times. The gene calls are TRBV2 and TRBJ1-2; TRBD1 agrees at 7 bases. The germline CDR1 and CDR2 sequences are SNHLY and FYNNEI. The trim removed 5 bases at V and 7 bases at J, leaving 10 bases unmatched. The CDR3 consists of 14 residues. CDR3 in amino acids: CASSPMTGRVGYTF. The CDR3 DNA is TGTGCCAGCAGTCCTATGACAGGGAGGGTTGGCTACACCTTC.

The sample holds a few counts of this clonotype. This chain connects TRBV6-2 or TRBV6-3 to TRBJ2-3; D is ambiguous. CDR3 length: 13 amino acids. The germline gives CDR1 MNHEY, CDR2 SVGEGT. The V gene lost 8 bases and the J gene lost 4 bases, with 13 bases spanning the gap. The CDR3 bases are TGTGCCAGCGCACTCCCCCACCCAGATACGCAGTATTTT. Translated, it gives CASALPHPDTQYF.

This clonotype has more than one count but fewer than ten. This rearrangement joins TRBV6-2 or TRBV6-3 to TRBJ1-6; D is undetermined. Germline assignment: CDR1 MNHEY and CDR2 SVGEGT. The CDR3 length is 14 residues. Trimming took 2 bases from V and 9 from J, leaving 11 bases between them. The CDR3 sequence is CASSYGRSLSPLHF. The CDR3 coding sequence is TGTGCCAGCAGTTACGGACGGAGTCTTTCACCCCTCCACTTT.

A word on this clonotype: At one boundary the junction diverges from the germline segment, which might be a read error. The DNA of the CDR3 is TGTGCCAGCAGCCTGGTAGCGGGAGCCGGGGAGCTGGTTTTT. This sequence encodes CASSLVAGAGELVF. The genes are TRBV11-2 and TRBJ2-2; 9 bases line up with TRBD2. Germline CDR1 and CDR2: SGHAT and FQNNGV. The CDR3 spans 14 residues.

In this sample, this clonotype turned up a few times. It may be a read error: a sequence one base away is much more abundant. J is TRBJ2-5 and V is TRBV11-2; 7 bases match TRBD2. Germline loops: CDR1 SGHAT, CDR2 FQNNGV. This CDR3 spans 14 amino acids. CDR3 region: CASSHGRGVETRYF. In DNA, the CDR3 is TGTGCCAGCAGCCATGGACGGGGGGTCGAGACCCGGTACTTC.

This clonotype appeared many times. CDR3 DNA sequence: TGTGCCAGCAGTCCTAGCGGGAAGGAGACCCAGTACTTC. Its protein product is CASSPSGKETQYF. The chain uses TRBV2 and TRBJ2-5; 9 bases are shared with TRBD2. This CDR3 has 13 amino acids. Losses at the gene ends were 5 bases for V and 5 bases for J; bases not matched to a gene: 3. Germline-derived CDR1 and CDR2 are SNHLY and FYNNEI.

This clonotype has more than one count but fewer than ten. The chain uses TRBV4-1 and TRBJ1-1; D uncertain. The CDR3 covers 13 residues. Germline V CDR1 and CDR2: MGHRA, YSYEKL. V was shortened by 0 bases and J by 6 bases, with 8 bases between the two germline ends. The CDR3 loop is CASSQDIDAEAFF. In DNA form, the CDR3 reads TGCGCCAGCAGCCAAGATATCGATGCTGAAGCTTTCTTT.

V gene TRBV28 combines with J gene TRBJ2-7; TRBD1 matches 7 bases. The length of the CDR3 is 16 residues. Unmatched junction bases numbered 12, after V lost 5 bases and J lost 2 bases. Per germline, CDR1 MDHEN and CDR2 SYDVKM. The CDR3 protein is CASSTKKQGRTYEQYF. The CDR3 nucleotides are TGTGCCAGCAGTACGAAAAAACAGGGGCGAACCTACGAGCAGTACTTC.

The rearrangement links TRBV18 to TRBJ2-7, with 8 bases fitting TRBD1. Germline lookup yields CDR1 KGHSH and CDR2 LQKENI. The CDR3 is 15 residues long. Germline trimming cut 6 bases from V and 3 bases from J; bases unmatched to any gene: 10. The CDR3 DNA reads as TGTGCCAGCTCCCTCGGGACAGGATCCTTCTACGAGCAGTACTTC. It yields the protein CASSLGTGSFYEQYF.